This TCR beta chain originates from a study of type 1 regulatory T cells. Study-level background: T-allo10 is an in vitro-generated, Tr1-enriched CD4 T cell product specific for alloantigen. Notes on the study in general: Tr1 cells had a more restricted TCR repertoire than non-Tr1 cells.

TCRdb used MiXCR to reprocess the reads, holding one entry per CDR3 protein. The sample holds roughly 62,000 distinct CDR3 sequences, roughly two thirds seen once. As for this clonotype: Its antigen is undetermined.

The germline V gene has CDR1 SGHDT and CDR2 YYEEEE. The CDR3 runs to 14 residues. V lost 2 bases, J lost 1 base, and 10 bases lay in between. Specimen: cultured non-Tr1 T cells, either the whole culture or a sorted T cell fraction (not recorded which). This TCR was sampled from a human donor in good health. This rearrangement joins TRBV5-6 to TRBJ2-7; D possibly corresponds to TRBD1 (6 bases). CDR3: CASSFGQWSYEQYF. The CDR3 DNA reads TGTGCCAGCAGCTTCGGACAGTGGTCCTACGAGCAGTACTTC.